These 31 T cell receptor beta chains came from one sample sequenced in a study of OX40 agonist ivuxolimab in advanced cancers. Method: immunoSEQ multiplex PCR; TCRdb's copy keeps in-frame clones and lacks some. The sample records 20,000 to 25,000 clones, 80% to 90% being singletons. Sample: CD4+ or CD8+ T cells sorted from blood, taken in a trial of the OX40 agonist ivuxolimab. The receptors stem from an adult with an advanced solid tumor such as melanoma, head and neck, liver or kidney cancer.

The rearrangement links TRBV5-6 to TRBJ1-2; D may be TRBD1 (6 bases). The CDR3 covers 14 residues. The germline V and J ends were trimmed by 2 bases and 3 bases, with 11 bases remaining between them. Germline CDR1 and CDR2: SGHDT and YYEEEE. CDR3 coding DNA: TGTGCCAGCAGCTTCAGGGGCGCCTACTATGGCTACACCTTC. Residues: CASSFRGAYYGYTF. The variable domain in full, with the rest retrieved from reference TRBV5-6 and TRBJ1-2, is DAGVTQSPTHLIKTRGQQVTLRCSPKSGHDTVSWYQQALGQGPQFIFQYYEEEERQRGNFPDRFSGHQFPNYSSELNVNALLLGDSALYLCASSFRGAYYGYTFGSGTRLTVV.

The CDR3 sequence is CATSSTSRGPGELFF. The DNA of the CDR3 is TGTGCCACCAGCTCCACAAGCAGGGGGCCCGGGGAGCTGTTTTTT. The chain uses TRBV15 and TRBJ2-2, with 8 bases fitting TRBD1. Losses at the gene ends were 5 bases for V and 6 bases for J; bases not matched to a gene: 8. This CDR3 spans 15 amino acids. CDR1 LNHNV and CDR2 YYDKDF come from the germline V gene (reference sequence).

As for this clone: At the DNA level, this CDR3 is encoded by other sequences in the same sample as well. The gene calls are TRBV7-2 and TRBJ2-7; D call uncertain. V lost 5 bases to trimming and J lost 6 bases, with 14 bases between them. The CDR3 extends over 13 amino acids. Germline-derived CDR1 and CDR2 are SGHTA and FQGNSA. The CDR3 DNA reads as TGTGCCAGCAGCCTCGGTTCCTGGGTCGAGCAGTACTTC. This codes for CASSLGSWVEQYF.

CDR3 in DNA: TGTGCCAGCAGACTAGCGGGAGAGGTCTACGAGCAGTACTTC. Protein product: CASRLAGEVYEQYF. The chain links TRBV6-1 to TRBJ2-7; 11 bases are shared with TRBD2. The CDR3 has 14 amino acids. After removal of 6 bases from V and 3 bases from J, the junction contained 4 bases not matched to a gene. Germline lookup yields CDR1 MNHNS and CDR2 SASEGT.

The chain joins TRBV7-6 to TRBJ1-1; D uncertain. The CDR3 spans 14 residues. Germline V lookup: CDR1 SGHVS, CDR2 FNYEAQ. The V end lost 3 bases, the J end lost 4 bases, and 12 bases lay between the germline ends. The CDR3 sequence: CASSFDWEGTEAFF. CDR3 coding DNA: TGTGCCAGCAGCTTTGACTGGGAGGGCACTGAAGCTTTCTTT.

The chain is built from TRBV7-9 and TRBJ2-7; possibly TRBD2 for D (5 bases). Trimming left V 0 bases short and J 3 bases short, with 18 bases between. The length of the CDR3 is 17 residues. Germline loops: CDR1 SEHNR, CDR2 FQNEAQ (reference sequence). The CDR3 DNA follows: TGTGCCAGCAGCTTAGCCTTCCAGGACTCGAACGTCTACGAGCAGTACTTC. It specifies CASSLAFQDSNVYEQYF.

The rearrangement links TRBV5-4 to TRBJ2-3; the D gene is possibly TRBD2 (6 bases). V gave up 4 bases and J gave up 5 bases, with 14 bases separating them. CDR3 length: 14 amino acids. CDR1 and CDR2 (germline): SGHNT, YYREEE (reference sequence). CDR3 nucleotides: TGTGCCAGCAGCCCAGAATGGGGGGAAGATACGCAGTATTTT. Residues: CASSPEWGEDTQYF.

The V and J genes are TRBV12-5 and TRBJ2-2; 12 bases align to TRBD2. The CDR3 spans 18 residues. The germline V gene encodes CDR1 LGHNT and CDR2 FRNRAP. V lost 3 bases, J lost 0 bases, and 5 bases stayed unmatched. CDR3 DNA sequence: TGTGCTAGTGGTTTCCCGACTAGCGGGAGACCGAACACCGGGGAGCTGTTTTTT. The encoded protein is CASGFPTSGRPNTGELFF.

DNA of the CDR3: TGTGCCAGCAGCACCTGGACTAGCCCCTACAATGAGCAGTTCTTC. Translated, it gives CASSTWTSPYNEQFF. The V gene is TRBV7-9, the J gene TRBJ2-1; 8 bases match TRBD2. This CDR3 region has 15 residues. The trim removed 5 bases at V and 2 bases at J, leaving 5 bases unmatched. Germline V gene sequence: CDR1 SEHNR, CDR2 FQNEAQ (reference sequence).

This clone was detected once. This chain links TRBV7-9 with TRBJ2-1, with 8 bases aligning to TRBD2. This CDR3 spans 12 amino acids. The germline V gene has CDR1 SEHNR and CDR2 FQNEAQ (reference sequence). The junction had 0 bases not matched to a gene; V was cut back by 1 base and J by 10 bases. In nucleotides, the CDR3 is TGTGCCAGCAGCTTAGGACTAGCGGAGCAGTTCTTC. Protein product: CASSLGLAEQFF.

This chain links TRBV27 with TRBJ2-1; perhaps TRBD2 as D (7 bases). The V end lost 4 bases, the J end lost 0 bases, and 13 bases lay between the germline ends. The CDR3 is 16 residues long. The germline V gene has CDR1 MNHEY and CDR2 SMNVEV (reference sequence). The CDR3 here is CASSSQGTISYNEQFF. CDR3 in DNA: TGTGCCAGCAGTTCGCAGGGGACTATCTCCTACAATGAGCAGTTCTTC.

This clone was detected many times. V gene TRBV18 combines with J gene TRBJ1-3, with D unclear. Trimming cost V 7 bases and J 0 bases, with 10 bases left between them. Germline lookup yields CDR1 KGHSH and CDR2 LQKENI. This CDR3 region has 14 residues. The CDR3 DNA reads TGTGCCAGCTTAAAGGTGGACTCTGGAAACACCATATATTTT. Its protein product is CASLKVDSGNTIYF. The whole variable domain, remainder taken from reference TRBV18 and TRBJ1-3, is NAGVMQNPRHLVRRRGQEARLRCSPMKGHSHVYWYRQLPEEGLKFMVYLQKENIIDESGMPKERFSAEFPKEGPSILRIQQVVRGDSAAYFCASLKVDSGNTIYFGEGSWLTVV.

The genes are TRBV28 and TRBJ2-4, with 11 bases aligning to TRBD2. Trimming cost V 3 bases and J 11 bases; bases outside gene matches: 3. The CDR3 runs to 13 residues. Germline V gene sequence: CDR1 MDHEN, CDR2 SYDVKM. Here the CDR3 reads CASSLGTSGLQYF. CDR3 coding DNA: TGTGCCAGCAGTTTGGGGACTAGCGGACTTCAGTACTTC.

The chain is built from TRBV6-5 and TRBJ1-2; no definite D call. Germline CDR1 reads MNHEY; CDR2 reads SVGAGI. The V end lost 2 bases, the J end lost 4 bases, and 11 bases lay between the germline ends. There are 14 residues in the CDR3. Here the CDR3 reads CASSYDTWAYGYTF. The CDR3 DNA reads as TGTGCCAGCAGTTACGACACTTGGGCCTATGGCTACACCTTC.

The chain recombines TRBV2 with TRBJ2-5; D may be TRBD1 (5 bases). The CDR3 spans 15 residues. The germline V and J ends were trimmed by 8 bases and 2 bases, with 18 bases remaining between them. The germline V gene encodes CDR1 SNHLY and CDR2 FYNNEI. CDR3 in DNA: TGTGCCAGCCCTGAAAGGGGCAGCCCTCAAGAGACCCAGTACTTC. Translating gives CASPERGSPQETQYF.

This rearrangement joins TRBV5-6 to TRBJ2-1, with 9 positions matching TRBD1. The ends lost 3 bases at V and 5 bases at J; junction bases unmatched: 9. The CDR3 runs 16 residues. The germline CDR1 and CDR2 sequences are SGHDT and YYEEEE. CDR3 in amino acids: CASSSPGTGLNNEQFF. For the CDR3, the DNA is TGTGCCAGCAGCTCACCCGGGACAGGGCTGAACAATGAGCAGTTCTTC.

The chain has TRBV6-5 and TRBJ2-1; the D is unclear. The V gene lost 2 bases and the J gene lost 3 bases, with 5 bases spanning the gap. The germline V gene has CDR1 MNHEY and CDR2 SVGAGI. This CDR3 is 13 amino acids long. Written as DNA, the CDR3 is TGTGCCAGCAGTTACAGGATCTACAATGAGCAGTTCTTC. This encodes CASSYRIYNEQFF.

The V gene is TRBV5-4, the J gene TRBJ1-1; D unclear. V gave up 4 bases and J gave up 5 bases, with 6 bases separating them. Germline CDR1 is SGHNT and CDR2 is YYREEE (reference sequence). This CDR3 is 11 amino acids long. The chain's CDR3 is CASSKITEAFF. CDR3 nucleotide sequence: TGTGCCAGCAGCAAGATAACTGAAGCTTTCTTT.

This chain joins TRBV13 and TRBJ2-1, with 10 bases lining up with TRBD1. Germline assignment: CDR1 PRHDT and CDR2 FYEKMQ (reference sequence). There are 15 residues in the CDR3. Trimming cost V 1 base and J 7 bases; bases outside gene matches: 4. CDR3 region: CASSLEGQGRNEQFF. The DNA for the CDR3 is TGTGCCAGCAGCTTAGAGGGACAGGGGAGGAATGAGCAGTTCTTC. Drawing the rest from reference TRBV13 and TRBJ2-1, the complete variable domain is AAGVIQSPRHLIKEKRETATLKCYPIPRHDTVYWYQQGPGQDPQFLISFYEKMQSDKGSIPDRFSAQQFSDYHSELNMSSLELGDSALYFCASSLEGQGRNEQFFGPGTRLTVL.

This clone came up once. J is TRBJ2-3 and V is TRBV7-9; maybe TRBD1 (5 bases). CDR1 and CDR2 from the germline V gene are SEHNR and FQNEAQ (reference sequence). The CDR3 spans 16 residues. The germline V and J ends were trimmed by 5 bases and 2 bases, with 17 bases remaining between them. CDR3 region: CASSAGPGIPTDTQYF. CDR3 nucleotide sequence: TGTGCCAGCAGCGCCGGCCCAGGGATCCCCACAGATACGCAGTATTTT.

This clone has just a few counts. The sample carries other DNA sequences with the same CDR3. The chain links TRBV6-6 to TRBJ2-1; 9 bases align to TRBD2. Germline trimming cut 3 bases from V and 5 bases from J; bases unmatched to any gene: 5. Per germline, CDR1 MNHNY and CDR2 SVGAGI (reference sequence). The length of the CDR3 is 15 residues. This chain's CDR3 is CASSYSTSGHNEQFF. Here the CDR3 DNA reads TGTGCCAGCAGTTATTCGACTAGCGGTCACAATGAGCAGTTCTTC.

The chain combines TRBV29-1 with TRBJ1-1; D not resolved. There are 10 residues in the CDR3. V gave up 3 bases and J gave up 11 bases, with 10 bases separating them. Germline V gene data show CDR1 as SQVTM and CDR2 as ANQGSEA. CDR3 sequence (DNA): TGCAGCGTTGATAGCCTTGAGGCTTTCTTT. Amino acids: CSVDSLEAFF.

The chain combines TRBV4-3 with TRBJ1-3; no firm D call. V lost 0 bases to trimming and J lost 2 bases, with 2 bases between them. The CDR3 runs 13 residues. Germline V gives CDR1 LGHNA, CDR2 YSLEER. CDR3 residues: CASSQDTGNTIYF. CDR3 nucleotide sequence: TGCGCCAGCAGCCAAGATACTGGAAACACCATATATTTT.

The chain recombines TRBV29-1 with TRBJ2-7; D gene uncertain. The CDR3 sequence is 13 residues long. V was trimmed by 0 bases and J by 2 bases, leaving 8 bases between them. The germline CDR1 and CDR2 sequences are SQVTM and ANQGSEA. In DNA, the CDR3 is TGCAGCGTTGAAGAGGGCCAGACCTACGAGCAGTACTTC. This translates into CSVEEGQTYEQYF.

The chain links TRBV27 to TRBJ1-5; TRBD1 might be the D (6 bases). Trimming cost V 5 bases and J 2 bases, with 16 bases left between them. Germline lookup yields CDR1 MNHEY and CDR2 SMNVEV (reference sequence). The CDR3 is 16 residues long. The CDR3 sequence is CASSLHSTGRNQPQHF. The CDR3 DNA follows: TGTGCCAGCAGTCTCCATTCTACAGGGCGCAATCAGCCCCAGCATTTT.

V usage is TRBV4-3 and J usage is TRBJ2-7, with D unresolved. V was pared by 3 bases and J by 3 bases, with 9 bases between. Germline-derived CDR1 and CDR2 are LGHNA and YSLEER. This CDR3 is 13 amino acids long. The CDR3: CASSHSRDYEQYF. CDR3 DNA sequence: TGCGCCAGCAGCCACAGTAGGGACTACGAGCAGTACTTC.

This clone was observed a single time. This sequence joins TRBV29-1 and TRBJ1-1; D is possibly TRBD1 (5 bases). This CDR3 contains 15 residues. Germline V gene sequence: CDR1 SQVTM, CDR2 ANQGSEA. V was pared by 1 base and J by 0 bases, with 12 bases between. As DNA, the CDR3 is TGCAGCGTTGAAGGGGGCGACCACATGAACACTGAAGCTTTCTTT. Amino acid sequence: CSVEGGDHMNTEAFF.

This clone was seen once. The chain links TRBV7-9 to TRBJ2-5, with 9 nucleotides matching TRBD1. The ends lost 5 bases at V and 5 bases at J; junction bases unmatched: 6. Germline assignment: CDR1 SEHNR and CDR2 FQNEAQ (reference sequence). The CDR3 extends over 14 amino acids. In DNA form, the CDR3 reads TGTGCCAGCAGCCCGAGGGACAGGGTGGAGACCCAGTACTTC. It translates to CASSPRDRVETQYF.

J is TRBJ2-7 and V is TRBV13; D ambiguous. CDR1 is PRHDT and CDR2 is FYEKMQ in the germline V gene (reference sequence). V dropped 3 bases and J dropped 6 bases, with 6 bases sitting between them. There are 11 residues in the CDR3. CDR3 residues: CASSLTAEQYF. CDR3 DNA: TGTGCCAGCAGCTTGACGGCCGAGCAGTACTTC.

J is TRBJ2-3 and V is TRBV7-8, with 10 bases aligning to TRBD1. Looked up from germline, CDR1 is SGHVS and CDR2 is FQNEAQ. This CDR3 is built from 17 residues. J gave up 2 bases and V 5 bases, and 10 bases lay outside the gene matches. CDR3 nucleotide sequence: TGTGCCAGCAGCCCCAACTCCGGGACAGGGGACACAGATACGCAGTATTTT. Translation: CASSPNSGTGDTDTQYF.

This sequence joins TRBV6-4 and TRBJ1-2, with 7 bases lining up with TRBD1. This CDR3 spans 15 amino acids. Trimming cost V 6 bases and J 1 base; bases outside gene matches: 8. Germline-derived CDR1 and CDR2 are MRHNA and SNTAGT. Here the CDR3 reads CASSPRDSDNYGYTF. The CDR3 nucleotides read TGTGCCAGCAGCCCCCGGGACAGCGATAACTATGGCTACACCTTC.